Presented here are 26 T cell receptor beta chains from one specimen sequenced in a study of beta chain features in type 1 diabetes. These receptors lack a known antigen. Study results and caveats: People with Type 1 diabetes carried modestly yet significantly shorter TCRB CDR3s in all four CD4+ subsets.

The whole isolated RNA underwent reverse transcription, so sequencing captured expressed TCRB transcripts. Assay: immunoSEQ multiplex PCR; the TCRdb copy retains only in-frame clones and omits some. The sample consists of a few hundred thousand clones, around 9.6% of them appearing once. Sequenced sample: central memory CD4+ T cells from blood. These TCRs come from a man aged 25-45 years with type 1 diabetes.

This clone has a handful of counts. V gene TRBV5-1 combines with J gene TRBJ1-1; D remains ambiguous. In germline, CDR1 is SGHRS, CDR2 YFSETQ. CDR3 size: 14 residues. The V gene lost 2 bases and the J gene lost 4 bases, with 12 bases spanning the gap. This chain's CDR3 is CASSFDTYSTEAFF. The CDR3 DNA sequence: TGCGCCAGCAGCTTTGATACTTACAGCACTGAAGCTTTCTTT.

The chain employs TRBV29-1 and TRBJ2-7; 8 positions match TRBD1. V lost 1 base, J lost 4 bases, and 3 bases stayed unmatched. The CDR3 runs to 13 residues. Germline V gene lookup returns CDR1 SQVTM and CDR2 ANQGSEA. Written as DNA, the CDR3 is TGCAGCGTTGAAGGGACAGGGAGGTACGAGCAGTACTTC. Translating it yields CSVEGTGRYEQYF.

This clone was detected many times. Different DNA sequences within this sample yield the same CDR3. The CDR3 sequence is CASSPDYNEQFF. In DNA form, the CDR3 reads TGTGCCAGCAGCCCAGACTACAATGAGCAGTTCTTC. V and J are TRBV7-2 and TRBJ2-1; no firm D call. V lost 5 bases and J 3 bases, leaving 5 bases between the germline ends. The CDR3 runs 12 residues. The germline V gene encodes CDR1 SGHTA and CDR2 FQGNSA.

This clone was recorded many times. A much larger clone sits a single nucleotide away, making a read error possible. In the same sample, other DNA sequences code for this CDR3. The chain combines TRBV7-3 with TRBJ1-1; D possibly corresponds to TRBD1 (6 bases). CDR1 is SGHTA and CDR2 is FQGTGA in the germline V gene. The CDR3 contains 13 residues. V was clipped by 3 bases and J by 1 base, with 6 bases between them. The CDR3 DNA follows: TGTGCCAGCAGCTTGGACAGGAACACTGAAGCTTTCTTT. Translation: CASSLDRNTEAFF. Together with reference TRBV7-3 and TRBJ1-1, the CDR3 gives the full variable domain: GAGVSQTPSNKVTEKGKYVELRCDPISGHTALYWYRQSLGQGPEFLIYFQGTGAADDSGLPNDRFFAVRPEGSVSTLKIQRTERGDSAVYLCASSLDRNTEAFFGQGTRLTVV.

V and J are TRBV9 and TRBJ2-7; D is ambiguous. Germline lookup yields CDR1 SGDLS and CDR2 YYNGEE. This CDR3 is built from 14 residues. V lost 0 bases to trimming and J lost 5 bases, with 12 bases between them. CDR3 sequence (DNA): TGTGCCAGCAGCGTAGTAGGTGGAGCGAACGAGCAGTACTTC. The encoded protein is CASSVVGGANEQYF.

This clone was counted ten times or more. CDR3 sequence: CASSQQRWASSYEQYF. The CDR3 nucleotides read TGCGCCAGCAGCCAACAACGGTGGGCGAGCTCCTACGAGCAGTACTTC. This rearrangement joins TRBV4-1 to TRBJ2-7; D remains unclear. The germline V gene encodes CDR1 MGHRA and CDR2 YSYEKL. V gave up 2 bases and J gave up 0 bases, with 14 bases separating them. The CDR3 runs to 16 residues.

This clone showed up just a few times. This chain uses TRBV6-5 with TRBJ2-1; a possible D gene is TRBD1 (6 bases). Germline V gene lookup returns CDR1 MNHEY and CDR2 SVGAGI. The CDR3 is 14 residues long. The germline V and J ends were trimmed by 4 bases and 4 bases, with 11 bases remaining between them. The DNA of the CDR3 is TGTGCCAGCAGTTCACAGGGTGCATACAATGAGCAGTTCTTC. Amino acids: CASSSQGAYNEQFF.

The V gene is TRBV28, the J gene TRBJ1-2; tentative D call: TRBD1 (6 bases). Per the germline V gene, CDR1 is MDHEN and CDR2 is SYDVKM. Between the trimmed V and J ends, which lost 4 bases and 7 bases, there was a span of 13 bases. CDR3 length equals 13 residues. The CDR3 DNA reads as TGTGCCAGCAGTTGGGTCGGGGGCTCTGGCTACACCTTC. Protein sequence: CASSWVGGSGYTF.

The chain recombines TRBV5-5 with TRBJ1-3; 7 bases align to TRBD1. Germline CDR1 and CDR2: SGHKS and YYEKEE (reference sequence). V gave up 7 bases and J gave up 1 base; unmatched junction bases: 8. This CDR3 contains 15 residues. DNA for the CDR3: TGTGCCAGCTCCCCGGACAGGTCTTCTGGAAACACCATATATTTT. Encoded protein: CASSPDRSSGNTIYF.

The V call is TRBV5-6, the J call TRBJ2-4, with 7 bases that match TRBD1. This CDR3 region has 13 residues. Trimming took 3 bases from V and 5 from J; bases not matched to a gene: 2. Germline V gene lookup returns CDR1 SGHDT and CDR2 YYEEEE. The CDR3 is CASSYDRENIQYF. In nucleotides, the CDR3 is TGTGCCAGCAGCTACGACAGGGAAAACATTCAGTACTTC.

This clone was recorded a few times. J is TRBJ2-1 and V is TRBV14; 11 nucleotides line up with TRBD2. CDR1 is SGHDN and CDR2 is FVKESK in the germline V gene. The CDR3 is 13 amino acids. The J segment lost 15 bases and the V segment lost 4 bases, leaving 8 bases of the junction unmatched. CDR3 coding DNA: TGTGCCAGCAGCCCCCGACTAGCGGGAATCCCGTTCTTC. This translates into CASSPRLAGIPFF.

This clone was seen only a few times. The CDR3 DNA reads TGTGCCTGGAGGTCCGGAGAGAAACTGTTTTTT. Translating it yields CAWRSGEKLFF. The chain has TRBV30 and TRBJ1-4; D gene ambiguous. Trimming removed 3 bases at V and 11 bases at J, with 10 bases between. From germline, CDR1 is GTSNPN and CDR2 SVGIG (reference sequence). CDR3 size: 11 residues.

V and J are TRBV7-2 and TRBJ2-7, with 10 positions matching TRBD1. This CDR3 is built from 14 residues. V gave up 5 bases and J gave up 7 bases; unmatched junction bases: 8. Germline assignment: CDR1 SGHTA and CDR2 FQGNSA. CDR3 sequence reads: CASSAGTGDDEQYF. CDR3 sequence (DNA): TGTGCCAGCAGCGCCGGGACAGGGGACGATGAGCAGTACTTC.

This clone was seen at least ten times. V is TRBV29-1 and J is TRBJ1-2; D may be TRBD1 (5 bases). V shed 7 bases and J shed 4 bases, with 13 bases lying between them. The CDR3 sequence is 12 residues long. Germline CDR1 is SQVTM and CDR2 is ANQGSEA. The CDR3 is CSAQGIFYGYTF. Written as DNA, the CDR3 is TGCAGCGCCCAGGGAATCTTCTATGGCTACACCTTC.

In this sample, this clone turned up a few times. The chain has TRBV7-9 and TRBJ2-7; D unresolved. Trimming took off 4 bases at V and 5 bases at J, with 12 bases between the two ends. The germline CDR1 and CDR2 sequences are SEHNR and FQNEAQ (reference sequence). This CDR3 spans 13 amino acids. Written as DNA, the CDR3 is TGTGCCAGCAGCTCCACTGTAAGGGACGAGCAGTACTTC. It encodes CASSSTVRDEQYF.

The chain's CDR3 is CAWSVPWGHGPQHF. CDR3 nucleotides: TGTGCCTGGAGTGTACCATGGGGTCATGGGCCCCAGCATTTT. The chain has TRBV30 and TRBJ1-5, with D hard to call. V was shortened by 0 bases and J by 9 bases, with 15 bases between the two germline ends. This CDR3 region has 14 residues. Germline CDR1 and CDR2: GTSNPN and SVGIG (reference sequence).

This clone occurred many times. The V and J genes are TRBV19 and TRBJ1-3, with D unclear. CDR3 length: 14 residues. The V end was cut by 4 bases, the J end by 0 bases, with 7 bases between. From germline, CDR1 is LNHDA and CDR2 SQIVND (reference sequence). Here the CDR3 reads CASSNGLSGNTIYF. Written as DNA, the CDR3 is TGTGCCAGTAGTAATGGACTCTCTGGAAACACCATATATTTT.

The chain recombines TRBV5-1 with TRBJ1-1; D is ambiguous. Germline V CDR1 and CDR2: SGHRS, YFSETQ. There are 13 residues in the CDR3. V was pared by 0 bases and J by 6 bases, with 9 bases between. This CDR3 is CASSLAGIPEAFF. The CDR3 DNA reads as TGCGCCAGCAGCTTGGCCGGGATTCCTGAAGCTTTCTTT.

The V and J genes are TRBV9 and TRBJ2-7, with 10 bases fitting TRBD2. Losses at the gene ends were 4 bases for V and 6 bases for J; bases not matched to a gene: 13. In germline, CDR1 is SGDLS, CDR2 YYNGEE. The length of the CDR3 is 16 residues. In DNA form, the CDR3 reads TGTGCCAGCAGCTACTCCGGGACTAGCGTTGGGGGCGAGCAGTACTTC. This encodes CASSYSGTSVGGEQYF.

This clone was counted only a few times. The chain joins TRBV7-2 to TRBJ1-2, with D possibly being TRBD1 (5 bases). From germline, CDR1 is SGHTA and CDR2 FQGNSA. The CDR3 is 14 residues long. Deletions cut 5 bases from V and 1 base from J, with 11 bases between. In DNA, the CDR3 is TGTGCCAGCAGCGGACGCAGGGATAACTATGGCTACACCTTC. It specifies CASSGRRDNYGYTF. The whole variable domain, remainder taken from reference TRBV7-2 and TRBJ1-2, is GAGVSQSPSNKVTEKGKDVELRCDPISGHTALYWYRQSLGQGLEFLIYFQGNSAPDKSGLPSDRFSAERTGGSVSTLTIQRTQQEDSAVYLCASSGRRDNYGYTFGSGTRLTVV.

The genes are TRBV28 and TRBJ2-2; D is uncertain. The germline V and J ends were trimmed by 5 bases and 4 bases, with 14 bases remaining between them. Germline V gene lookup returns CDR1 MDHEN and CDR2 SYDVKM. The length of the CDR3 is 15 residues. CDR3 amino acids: CASSPPYSPTGELFF. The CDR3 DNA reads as TGTGCCAGCAGTCCCCCTTACAGCCCCACCGGGGAGCTGTTTTTT.

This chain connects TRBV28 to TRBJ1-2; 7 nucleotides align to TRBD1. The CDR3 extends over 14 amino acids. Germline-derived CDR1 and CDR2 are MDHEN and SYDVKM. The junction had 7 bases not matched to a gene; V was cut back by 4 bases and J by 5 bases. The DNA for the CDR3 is TGTGCCAGCAGTTCCGCCTCGACAGGGTATGGCTACACCTTC. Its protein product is CASSSASTGYGYTF.

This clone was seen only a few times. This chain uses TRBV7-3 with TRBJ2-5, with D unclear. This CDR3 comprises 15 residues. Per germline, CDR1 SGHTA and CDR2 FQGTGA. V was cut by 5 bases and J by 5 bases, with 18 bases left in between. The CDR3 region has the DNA TGTGCCAGCAGCCGGTCTATCACCGTCGGGGAGACCCAGTACTTC. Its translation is CASSRSITVGETQYF.

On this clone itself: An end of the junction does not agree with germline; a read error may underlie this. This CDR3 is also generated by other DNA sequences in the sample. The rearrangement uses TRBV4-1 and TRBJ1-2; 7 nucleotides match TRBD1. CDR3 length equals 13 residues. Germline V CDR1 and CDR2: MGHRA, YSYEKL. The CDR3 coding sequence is TGTGCCAGCAGCGCCTCAGGGGGCTATGGCTACACCTTC. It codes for CASSASGGYGYTF.

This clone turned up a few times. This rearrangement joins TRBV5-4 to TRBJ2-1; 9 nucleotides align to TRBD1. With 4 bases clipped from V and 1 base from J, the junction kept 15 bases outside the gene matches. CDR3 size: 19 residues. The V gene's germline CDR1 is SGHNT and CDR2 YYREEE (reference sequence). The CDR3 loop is CASSLGSSTGGKSYNEQFF. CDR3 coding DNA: TGTGCCAGCAGCCTTGGATCTTCGACAGGGGGAAAGTCCTACAATGAGCAGTTCTTC.

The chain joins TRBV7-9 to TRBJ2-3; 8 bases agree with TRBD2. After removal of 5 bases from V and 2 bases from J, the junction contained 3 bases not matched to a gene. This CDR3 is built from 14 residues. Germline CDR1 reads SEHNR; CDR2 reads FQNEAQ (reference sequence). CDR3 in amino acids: CASSPGLATDTQYF. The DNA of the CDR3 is TGTGCCAGCAGCCCCGGACTAGCCACAGATACGCAGTATTTT.